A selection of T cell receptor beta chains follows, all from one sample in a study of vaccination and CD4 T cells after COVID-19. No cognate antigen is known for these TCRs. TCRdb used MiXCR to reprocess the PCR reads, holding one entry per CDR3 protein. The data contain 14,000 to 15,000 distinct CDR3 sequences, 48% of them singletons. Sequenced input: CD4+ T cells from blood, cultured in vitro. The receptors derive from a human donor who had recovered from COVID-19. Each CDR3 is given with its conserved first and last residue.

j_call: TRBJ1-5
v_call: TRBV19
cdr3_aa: CASREVSNQPQHF

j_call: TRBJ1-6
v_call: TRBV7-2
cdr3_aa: CASSLGPKSYSPLHF

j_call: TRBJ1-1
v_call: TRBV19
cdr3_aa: CASMGLADLTLRAFF

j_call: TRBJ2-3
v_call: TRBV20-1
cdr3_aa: CSATLAADTQYF

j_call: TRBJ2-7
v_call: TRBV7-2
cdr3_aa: CASSLPSRKVHEQYF

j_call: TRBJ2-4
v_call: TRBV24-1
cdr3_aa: CATSDRMATGGGNIQYF

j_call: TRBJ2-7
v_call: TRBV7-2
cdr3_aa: CASSLGARSYEQYF

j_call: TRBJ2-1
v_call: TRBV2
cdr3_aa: CAGGGDNEQFF

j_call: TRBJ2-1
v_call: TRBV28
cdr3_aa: CASSSRAWRNEQFF

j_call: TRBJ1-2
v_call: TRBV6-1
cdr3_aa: CASSRPGGSAVYGYTF

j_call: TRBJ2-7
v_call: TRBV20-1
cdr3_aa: CSAEGGGYEQYF

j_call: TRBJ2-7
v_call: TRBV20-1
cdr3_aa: CSARDPPSGLYEQYF

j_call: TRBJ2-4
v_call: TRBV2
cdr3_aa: CASPDGGGAVSIQYF

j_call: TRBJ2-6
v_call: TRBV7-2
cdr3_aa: CASARGGGANVLTF

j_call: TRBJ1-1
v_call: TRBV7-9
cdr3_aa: CASSLETGTNTEAFF

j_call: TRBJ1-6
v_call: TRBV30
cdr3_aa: CALQADNSPLHF

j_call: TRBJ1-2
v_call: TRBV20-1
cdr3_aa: CSAVGRAEGNGYTF

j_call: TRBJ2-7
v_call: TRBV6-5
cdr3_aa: CASSYNGWSSYEQYF

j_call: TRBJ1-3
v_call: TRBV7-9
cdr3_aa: CASSLARGWDGNTIYF

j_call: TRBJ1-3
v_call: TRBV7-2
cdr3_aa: CASSSGTASGNTIYF

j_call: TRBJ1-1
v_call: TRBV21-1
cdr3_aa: CASSKKGDKNTEAFF

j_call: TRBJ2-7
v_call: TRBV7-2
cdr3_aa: CASSLVGRTYEQYF

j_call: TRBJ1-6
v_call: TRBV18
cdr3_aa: CASSPSAGGYNSPLHF

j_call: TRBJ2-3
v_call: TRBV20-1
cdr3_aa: CSARADRGRTDTQYF

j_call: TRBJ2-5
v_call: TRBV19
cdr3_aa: CASSVSGETQYF

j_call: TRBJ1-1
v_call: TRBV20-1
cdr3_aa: CSARDGGTEAFF

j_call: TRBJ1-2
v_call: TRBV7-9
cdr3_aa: CASSPSVKTGHGYTF

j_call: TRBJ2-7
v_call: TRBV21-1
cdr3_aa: CASSIQKGYYEQYF

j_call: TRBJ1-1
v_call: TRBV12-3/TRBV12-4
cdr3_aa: CASSRLTPLGRMNTEAFF

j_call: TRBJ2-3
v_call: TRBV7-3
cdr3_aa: CASSLNPSGRALDTQYF

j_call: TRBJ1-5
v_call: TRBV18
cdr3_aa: CASSPSVASNQPQHF

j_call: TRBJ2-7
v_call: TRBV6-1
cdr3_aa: CAILGTDSYEQYF

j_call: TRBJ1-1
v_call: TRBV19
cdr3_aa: CASSKDSFTEAFF

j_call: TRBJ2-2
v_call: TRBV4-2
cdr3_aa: CASSQGATGELFF

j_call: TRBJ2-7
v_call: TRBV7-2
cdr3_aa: CASSTGPGTRQYF

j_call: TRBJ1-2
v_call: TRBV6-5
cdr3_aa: CASSSQGGYTF

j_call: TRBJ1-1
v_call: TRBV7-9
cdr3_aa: CASSFVEGGAFF

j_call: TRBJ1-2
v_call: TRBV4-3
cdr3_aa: CASSQDLRYRYGYTF

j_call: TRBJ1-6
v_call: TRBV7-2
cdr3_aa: CASSPVSPLSPLHF

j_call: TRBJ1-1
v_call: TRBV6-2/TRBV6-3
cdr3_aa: CASSYGTNTEAFF

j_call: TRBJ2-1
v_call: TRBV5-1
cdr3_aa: CASSSSNMRSGNEQFF

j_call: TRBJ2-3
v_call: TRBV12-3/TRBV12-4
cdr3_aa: CASPRDPSGGTDTQYF

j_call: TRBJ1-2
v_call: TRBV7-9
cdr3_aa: CASSLVSGGINYGYTF

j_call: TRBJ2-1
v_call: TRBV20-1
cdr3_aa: CSARDSSGRGAPFF

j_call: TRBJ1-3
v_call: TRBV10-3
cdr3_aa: CAISESGDGNTIYF

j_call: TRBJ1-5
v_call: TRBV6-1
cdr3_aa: CASSERLGGNQPQHF

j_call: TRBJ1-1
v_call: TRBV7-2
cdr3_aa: CASSLLQGGTEAFF

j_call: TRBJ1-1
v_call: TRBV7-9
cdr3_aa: CASSSPTSTGQGARTGFEAFF

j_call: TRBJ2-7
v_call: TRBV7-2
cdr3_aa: CASSLDSTGAYEQYF

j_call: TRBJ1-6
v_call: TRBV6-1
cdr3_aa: CASGHREGSPLHF

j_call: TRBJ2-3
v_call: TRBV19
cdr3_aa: CASSRRQITDTQYF

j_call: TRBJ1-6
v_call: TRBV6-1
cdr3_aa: CASRRTDSPLHF

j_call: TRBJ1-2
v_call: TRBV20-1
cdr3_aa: CSAPPGRGRGYTF

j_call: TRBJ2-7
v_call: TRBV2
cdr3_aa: CASSFSGTAEQYF

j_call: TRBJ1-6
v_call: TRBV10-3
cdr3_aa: CAISGGRTPLHF

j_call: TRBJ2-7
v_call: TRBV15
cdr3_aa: CATSSRLAGGSSYEQYF

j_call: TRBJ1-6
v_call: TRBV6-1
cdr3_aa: CASSGQLHNSPLHF

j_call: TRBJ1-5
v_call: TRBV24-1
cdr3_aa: CATSDSTGYSNQPQHF

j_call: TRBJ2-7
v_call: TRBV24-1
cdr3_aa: CATSDTSGRHEQYF

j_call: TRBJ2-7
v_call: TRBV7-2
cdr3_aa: CASSLDSGRTREQYF